This T cell receptor beta chain was retrieved from a study of T cell responses to AZD1222 COVID-19 vaccine. The V gene's germline CDR1 is ENHRY and CDR2 SYGVKD. This CDR3 region has 15 residues. V lost 7 bases to trimming and J lost 8 bases; unmatched junction nucleotides: 16. Notes on this clone: Antigen: not known.

The table came from immunoSEQ multiplex PCR; TCRdb's copy has only in-frame clones and leaves some out. The sample has 150,000 or so clones, around nine tenths seen once. General observations from the study: Clonal diversity was possibly underestimated, and white British individuals and females predominated among donors. Compared with day 0, the breadth and depth of the Spike-specific TCR repertoire rose significantly after two doses of AZD1222.

Sequencing used peripheral blood, obtained on day 0 of AZD1222 vaccination. V and J are TRBV10-3 and TRBJ1-2, with 7 nucleotides matching TRBD1. This TCR was recovered from an adult in good health. This CDR3 reads CAITQRDSPMKGYTF. The CDR3 coding sequence is TGTGCCATCACCCAAAGGGACAGCCCTATGAAGGGCTACACCTTC.